This TCR beta chain was identified in a study of T cells after yellow fever vaccination. By 5'RACE template switching, TCR cDNA was produced, with a universal primer site and UMIs added in the process. MiXCR was run by TCRdb on the 5' RACE reads, yielding one entry per CDR3 protein. The sample holds around 530,000 distinct CDR3 sequences, around a sixth seen once. The CDR3 is 17 amino acids. Trimming removed 0 bases at V and 4 bases at J, with 16 bases between. This clonotype has just a few counts. Its antigen is not known. Study conclusions and caveats: Peak timing came faster in the weaker secondary response, day 5 versus 15. Once the booster was given, most primary-vaccination clones reappeared, at over 95% for CD4 and around 90% for CD8.

This receptor was identified in a man aged 18 to 30 who received the YFV17D yellow fever vaccine. The chain recombines TRBV23-1 with TRBJ2-1, with D possibly TRBD1 on 6 matching bases. TRBV23-1 is recorded as an ORF, its role being uncertain. The sample was PBMCs, taken less than 6 days after the first yellow fever vaccination. CDR3: CASSQSFWQGHYNEQFF. The CDR3 DNA follows: TGCGCCAGCAGTCAATCATTCTGGCAGGGGCATTACAATGAGCAGTTCTTC.